This passage covers 5 T cell receptor beta chains from one sample sequenced in a study of blood T cell repertoires in COVID-19 (dated by TCRdb to 2019 to 2021). Libraries were built with the immunoSEQ multiplex PCR assay. Not all clones reach the TCRdb copy of this immuneACCESS table, which keeps in-frame sequences only. Checked studies attribute under half of the gap to unresolved V genes and leave the rest unexplained. The sample contains fewer than 500,000 clones, approximately 90% of them found a single time. In total, the top ten clones hold 4% to 5.5% of the sample. Sequenced input: peripheral blood. The receptors originated from a woman aged 25 to 39 with acute or convalescent COVID-19.

This clone was counted only a few times. The chain carries TRBV19 and TRBJ2-2; D is possibly TRBD1 (5 bases). Germline values: CDR1 LNHDA, CDR2 SQIVND (reference sequence). Trimming stripped 5 bases from V and 4 bases from J, with 14 bases between. The CDR3 runs 15 residues. Here the CDR3 reads CASSPSLTATGELFF. The CDR3 DNA is TGTGCCAGTAGTCCATCCCTGACAGCCACCGGGGAGCTGTTTTTT.

This chain uses TRBV18 with TRBJ1-1; D is perhaps TRBD1 (5 bases). Trimming removed 6 bases from V and 1 base from J, with 15 bases in between. The CDR3 has 15 residues. The germline V gene encodes CDR1 KGHSH and CDR2 LQKENI. The CDR3 loop reads CASSPRVIENTEAFF. Here the CDR3 DNA reads TGTGCCAGCTCGCCCAGGGTTATTGAGAACACTGAAGCTTTCTTT. Looking up the rest from reference TRBV18 and TRBJ1-1 gives the full variable domain: NAGVMQNPRHLVRRRGQEARLRCSPMKGHSHVYWYRQLPEEGLKFMVYLQKENIIDESGMPKERFSAEFPKEGPSILRIQQVVRGDSAAYFCASSPRVIENTEAFFGQGTRLTVV.

The V call is TRBV7-9, the J call TRBJ2-5; perhaps TRBD2 as D (6 bases). From germline, CDR1 is SEHNR and CDR2 FQNEAQ (reference sequence). This CDR3 spans 13 amino acids. Between the trimmed V and J ends, which lost 4 bases and 9 bases, there was a span of 15 bases. The CDR3 here is CASSSGGFGAQYF. In DNA form, the CDR3 reads TGTGCCAGCAGCTCCGGGGGTTTTGGGGCCCAGTACTTC.

V gene TRBV14 combines with J gene TRBJ2-2; D perhaps matches TRBD2 (5 bases). Germline CDR1 SGHDN, CDR2 FVKESK. This CDR3 is built from 16 residues. Trimming stripped 1 base from V and 6 bases from J, with 15 bases between. The CDR3, as DNA: TGTGCCAGCAGCCAAGGGTCGACTAATTATCCCGGGGAGCTGTTTTTT. Its protein product is CASSQGSTNYPGELFF.

The chain recombines TRBV30 with TRBJ1-4; D perhaps matches TRBD1 (6 bases). This CDR3 has 12 residues. Germline CDR1 is GTSNPN and CDR2 is SVGIG (reference sequence). V was shortened by 1 base and J by 8 bases, with 8 bases between the two germline ends. CDR3 bases: TGTGCCTGGAGTGGGACAGCAGAAAAACTGTTTTTT. It yields the protein CAWSGTAEKLFF.